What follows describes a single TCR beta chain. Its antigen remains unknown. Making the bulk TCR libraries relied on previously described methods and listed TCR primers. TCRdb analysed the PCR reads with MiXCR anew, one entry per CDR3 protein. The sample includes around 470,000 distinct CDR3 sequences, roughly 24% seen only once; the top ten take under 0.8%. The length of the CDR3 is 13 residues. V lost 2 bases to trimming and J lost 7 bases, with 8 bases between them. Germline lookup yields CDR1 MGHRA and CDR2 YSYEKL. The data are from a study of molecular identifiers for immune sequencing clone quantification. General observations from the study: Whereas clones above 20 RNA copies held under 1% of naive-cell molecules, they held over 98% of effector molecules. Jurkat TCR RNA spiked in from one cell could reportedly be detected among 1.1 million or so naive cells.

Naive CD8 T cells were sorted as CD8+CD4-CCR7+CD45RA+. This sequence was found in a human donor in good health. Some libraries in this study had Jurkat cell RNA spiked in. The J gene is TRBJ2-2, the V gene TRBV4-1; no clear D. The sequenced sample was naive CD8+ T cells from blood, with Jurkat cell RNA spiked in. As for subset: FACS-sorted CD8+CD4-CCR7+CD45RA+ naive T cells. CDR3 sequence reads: CASSQPLGGELFF. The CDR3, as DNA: TGCGCCAGCAGCCAACCCCTTGGCGGGGAGCTGTTTTTT.